This T cell receptor (beta chain) was sequenced for a study of CD8+CD57+ T cells in acquired aplastic anemia. From germline, CDR1 is DFQATT and CDR2 SNEGSKA (reference sequence). V shed 1 base, J shed 5 bases, and the junction held 11 bases outside the gene matches. The CDR3 consists of 16 residues. This clonotype was seen at least ten times. Profiles of TCR beta VDJ and CDR3 were generated from a genomic DNA template. MiXCR was run by TCRdb on the reads, yielding one entry per CDR3 protein. The table has about 160,000 distinct CDR3 sequences, roughly 45% seen once. The sequence came from a human donor in good health. Sequenced sample: sorted CD4+, CD8+, or CD8+CD57+ T cells (not recorded which) from PBMCs. This chain uses TRBV20-1 with TRBJ1-5, with TRBD1 identical over 7 bases. The CDR3 nucleotides are TGCAGTGCTAGAGTTCCCCTAGGGGGCGCGGATCAGCCCCAGCATTTT. Its translation is CSARVPLGGADQPQHF.